This T cell receptor (beta chain) is from a study of shared clonotypes between healthy human individuals. General study points: Generation probabilities of non-shared clonotypes were lower (relative to those shared by all four donors). Sharing across four donors was highest in naive CD4 (roughly 5%) and lowest in memory CD8 (about 0.4%). Sequencing depth was predicted to influence how clonotypes are shared among donors.

Per the original methods: Quality scores were absent from the junction-only immunoSEQ sequences, so filtering differed. TCRdb keeps only in-frame clones here, not all; method: immunoSEQ multiplex PCR. V and J calls and clone size follow that table, whereas D and trimming were derived from the DNA. The profile shows under 2,000,000 clones, approximately 95% of them singletons. Between the trimmed V and J ends, which lost 3 bases and 3 bases, there was a span of 21 bases. The V gene's germline CDR1 is MNHNS and CDR2 SASEGT. The CDR3 is 18 residues long. With respect to this clone: Its antigen remains unidentified.

Naive CD8 cells were CD45RO-negative, positively selected for CCR7, excluding terminally differentiated effector memory CD45RA+ cells. The chain has TRBV6-1 and TRBJ1-3; possible D gene TRBD1, 5 bases. The specimen sequenced was naive CD8+ T cells sorted from blood. The clonotype originates from a young man in good health. As DNA, the CDR3 is TGTGCCAGCAGTGACCACGACGGGACGTCGGAATTTGGAAACACCATATATTTT. Translated, it gives CASSDHDGTSEFGNTIYF.